Here is one T cell receptor beta chain with its context. The data were obtained in a study of T cell changes during pregnancy in multiple sclerosis. Clones were read by immunoSEQ multiplex PCR, and TCRdb kept only the in-frame ones, dropping some. The sample gives 85,000 to 120,000 clones, about 90% of which show up once; 1.6% is in the top ten. This TCR derives from a female donor with multiple sclerosis, enrolled in a pregnancy study. Material: peripheral blood, obtained before pregnancy.

The chain's CDR3 is CASSEWGGRRNTIYF. The DNA for the CDR3 is TGTGCCAGCAGTGAATGGGGGGGGCGAAGAAACACCATATATTTT. The rearrangement joins TRBV2 to TRBJ1-3; D is possibly TRBD1 (6 bases). V was shortened by 2 bases and J by 5 bases, with 13 bases between the two germline ends. CDR1 is SNHLY and CDR2 is FYNNEI in the germline V gene. The CDR3 length is 15 residues.